This TCR beta chain was recorded in a study of patients and donors after allogeneic stem cell transplantation. Germline CDR1 MNHEY, CDR2 SVGEGT. This CDR3 is 10 amino acids long. Between the trimmed V and J ends, which lost 6 bases and 6 bases, there was a span of 5 bases. TCRdb independently ran MiXCR on the RT-PCR reads; one entry per CDR3 protein. The table includes about 34,000 distinct CDR3 sequences, about two fifths detected once. The clonotype was recovered from a human donor who was either an allogeneic HSCT recipient or a stem cell or donor lymphocyte infusion donor (not recorded which). It is not recorded whose cells these are; they may come from a transplant donor. The V gene is TRBV6-2 or TRBV6-3, the J gene TRBJ1-2; D unresolved. Sequenced sample: blood, either unsorted or a sorted T cell fraction (not recorded which). CDR3 in DNA: TGTGCCAGCAGAAGGGATGGCTACACCTTC. It codes for CASRRDGYTF.